The 7 T cell receptor beta chains given below trace back to one sample, sequenced in a study of cytomegalovirus exposure and HLA in healthy donors. The PCR employed 60 Vbeta primers together with 13 Jbeta primers. Sequencing used immunoSEQ multiplex PCR; TCRdb keeps in-frame clones, though not all of them. The data show around 150,000 clones, with roughly four fifths seen just once and about 2% held by the top ten. The sequencing input was PBMCs. These receptors all come from a female donor in good health and CMV-seropositive.

The V gene is TRBV5-6, the J gene TRBJ2-7; the D is unclear. V lost 5 bases and J 7 bases, leaving 10 bases between the germline ends. The CDR3 spans 11 residues. CDR1 is SGHDT, CDR2 YYEEEE, per germline. CDR3 DNA sequence: TGTGCCAGCAGTTGGTTCAGGGAGCAGTACTTC. Its translation: CASSWFREQYF.

This chain joins TRBV7-2 and TRBJ1-6; 9 bases align to TRBD1. Trimming at V came to 5 bases and at J to 8 bases, leaving 4 bases not matched to a gene. Germline CDR1 SGHTA, CDR2 FQGNSA. The CDR3 loop spans 14 amino acids. In nucleotides, the CDR3 is TGTGCCAGCAGCACACGGACAGGGGATTCACCCCTCCACTTT. This sequence encodes CASSTRTGDSPLHF. Using reference TRBV7-2 and TRBJ1-6 for the parts outside the CDR3, the full variable domain is GAGVSQSPSNKVTEKGKDVELRCDPISGHTALYWYRQSLGQGLEFLIYFQGNSAPDKSGLPSDRFSAERTGGSVSTLTIQRTQQEDSAVYLCASSTRTGDSPLHFGNGTRLTVT.

The chain has TRBV19 and TRBJ2-7; 8 bases fit TRBD1. The germline CDR1 and CDR2 sequences are LNHDA and SQIVND (reference sequence). This CDR3 is 14 amino acids long. V lost 4 bases and J lost 1; bases outside the gene matches: 3. CDR3 loop: CASSKQGGSYEQYF. As DNA, the CDR3 is TGTGCCAGTAGTAAACAGGGGGGATCCTACGAGCAGTACTTC.

The V call is TRBV7-9, the J call TRBJ1-1, with D possibly matching TRBD1 (5 bases). Looked up from germline, CDR1 is SEHNR and CDR2 is FQNEAQ (reference sequence). The CDR3 contains 17 residues. V lost 5 bases to trimming and J lost 1 base, with 20 bases between them. The CDR3 DNA is TGTGCCAGCAGCCGCAGGGTATCGAAAGCGCGGAACACTGAAGCTTTCTTT. This codes for CASSRRVSKARNTEAFF.

This clone was seen just once. This chain joins TRBV5-4 and TRBJ2-1, with unresolved D. Trimming removed 4 bases at V and 4 bases at J, with 6 bases between. Looked up from germline, CDR1 is SGHNT and CDR2 is YYREEE (reference sequence). The length of the CDR3 is 12 residues. The CDR3 protein is CASSLRYNEQFF. Written as DNA, the CDR3 is TGTGCCAGCAGCCTACGGTACAATGAGCAGTTCTTC.

This chain's CDR3 is CASGRQEGQPQHF. DNA of the CDR3: TGCGCCAGCGGCAGACAGGAAGGACAGCCCCAGCATTTT. The chain employs TRBV10-2 and TRBJ1-5; D is possibly TRBD1 (6 bases). V was shortened by 8 bases and J by 7 bases, with 15 bases between the two germline ends. The CDR3 has 13 residues. Germline CDR1 is WSHSY and CDR2 is SAAADI.

The table lists this clone with a count of one. The rearrangement links TRBV5-6 to TRBJ2-5; D remains unclear. V dropped 0 bases and J dropped 0 bases, with 9 bases sitting between them. This CDR3 is 15 amino acids long. The germline gives CDR1 SGHDT, CDR2 YYEEEE. CDR3 nucleotides: TGTGCCAGCAGCTTGGTTCCGGAGAACCAAGAGACCCAGTACTTC. Translated: CASSLVPENQETQYF.